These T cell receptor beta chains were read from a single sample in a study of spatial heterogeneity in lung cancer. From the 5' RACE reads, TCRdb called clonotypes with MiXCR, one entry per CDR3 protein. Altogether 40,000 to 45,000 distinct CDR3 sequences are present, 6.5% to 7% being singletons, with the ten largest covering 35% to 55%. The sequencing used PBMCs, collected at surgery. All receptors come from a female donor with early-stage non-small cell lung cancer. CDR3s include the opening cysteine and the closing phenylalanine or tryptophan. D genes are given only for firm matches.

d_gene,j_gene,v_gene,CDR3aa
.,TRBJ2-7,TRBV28,CASSLSPGLSYEQYF
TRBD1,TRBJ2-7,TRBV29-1,CSVSQGAPYEQYF
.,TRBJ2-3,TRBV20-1,CSAGLGRVFTDTQYF
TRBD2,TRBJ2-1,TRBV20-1,CSSSGGGLADNEQFF
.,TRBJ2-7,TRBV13,CASSLEPHEQYF
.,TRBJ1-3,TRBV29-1,CSVGWVASSSGNTIYF
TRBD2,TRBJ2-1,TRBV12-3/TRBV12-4,CASSFSTSGGYNEQFF
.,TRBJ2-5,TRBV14,CASSQDLQGRYF
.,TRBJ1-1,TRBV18,CASSPGSRGVEAFF
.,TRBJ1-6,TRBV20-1,CSAYKTGTASKPLHF
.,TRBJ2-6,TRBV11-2,CASSPDWSGANVLTF
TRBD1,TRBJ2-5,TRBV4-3,CASQSGAGQGAWTQYF
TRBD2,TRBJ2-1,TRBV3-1,CASSQEAGGPREQFF
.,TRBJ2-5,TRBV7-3,CASSPQAGAETQYF
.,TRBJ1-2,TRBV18,CASSPKGANYGYTF
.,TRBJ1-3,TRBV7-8,CASSPVGPGRVGNTIYF
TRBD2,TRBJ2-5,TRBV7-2,CASSLQTSGQETQYF
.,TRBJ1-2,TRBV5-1,CASSLEAGYGYTF
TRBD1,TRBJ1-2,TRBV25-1,CASRPGQANYGYTF
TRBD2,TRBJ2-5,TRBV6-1,CASIAGSEETQYF
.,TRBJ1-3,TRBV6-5,CASSYPPGNTIYF
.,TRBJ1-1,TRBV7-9,CASSLGEGSRGGAFF
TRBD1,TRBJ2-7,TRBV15,CATSRDTGAEQYF